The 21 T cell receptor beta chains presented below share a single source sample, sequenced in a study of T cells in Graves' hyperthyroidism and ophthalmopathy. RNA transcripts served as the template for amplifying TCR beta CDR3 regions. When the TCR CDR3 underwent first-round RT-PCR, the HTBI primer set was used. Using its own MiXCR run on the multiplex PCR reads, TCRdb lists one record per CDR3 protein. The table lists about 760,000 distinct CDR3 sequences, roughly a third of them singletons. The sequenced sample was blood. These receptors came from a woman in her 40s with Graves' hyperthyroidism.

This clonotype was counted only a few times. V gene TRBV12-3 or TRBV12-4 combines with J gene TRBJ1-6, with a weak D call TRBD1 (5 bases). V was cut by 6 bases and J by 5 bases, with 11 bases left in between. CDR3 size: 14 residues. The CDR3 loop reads CASSRLGDNSPLHF. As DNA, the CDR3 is TGTGCCAGCAGCCGCCTGGGGGATAATTCACCCCTCCACTTT.

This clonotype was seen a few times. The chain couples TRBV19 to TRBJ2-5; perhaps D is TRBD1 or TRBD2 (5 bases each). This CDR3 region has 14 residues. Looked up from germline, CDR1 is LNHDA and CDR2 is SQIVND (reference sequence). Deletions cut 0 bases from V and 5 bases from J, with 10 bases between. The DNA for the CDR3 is TGTGCCAGTAGTATAGACGGGGCCTGGGAGACCCAGTACTTC. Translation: CASSIDGAWETQYF. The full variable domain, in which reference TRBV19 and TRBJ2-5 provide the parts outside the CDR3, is DGGITQSPKYLFRKEGQNVTLSCEQNLNHDAMYWYRQDPGQGLRLIYYSQIVNDFQKGDIAEGYSVSREKKESFPLTVTSAQKNPTAFYLCASSIDGAWETQYFGPGTRLLVL.

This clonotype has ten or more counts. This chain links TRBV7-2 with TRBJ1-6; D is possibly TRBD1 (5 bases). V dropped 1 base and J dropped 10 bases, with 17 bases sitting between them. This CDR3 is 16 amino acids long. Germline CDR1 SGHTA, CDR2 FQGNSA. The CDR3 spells CASSLDLGQGISPLHF. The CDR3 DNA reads TGTGCCAGCAGCTTAGATTTGGGGCAGGGAATCTCACCCCTCCACTTT.

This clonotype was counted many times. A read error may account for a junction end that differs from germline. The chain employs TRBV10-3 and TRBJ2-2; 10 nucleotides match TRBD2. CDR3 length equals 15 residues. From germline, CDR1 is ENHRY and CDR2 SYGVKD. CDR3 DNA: TGTGCCAGCAGTTTTAGCGGGAGGAAAACCGGGGAGCTGTTTTTT. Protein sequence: CASSFSGRKTGELFF.

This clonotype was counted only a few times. The CDR3, as DNA: TGTGCCAGCAGCATGGACAGCCGCGAGTGGACCCAGTACTTC. This sequence encodes CASSMDSREWTQYF. This chain links TRBV5-4 with TRBJ2-5, with TRBD1 as a possible D gene (6 bases). Germline V lookup: CDR1 SGHNT, CDR2 YYREEE (reference sequence). The V end was cut by 4 bases, the J end by 7 bases, with 17 bases between. This CDR3 has 14 residues.

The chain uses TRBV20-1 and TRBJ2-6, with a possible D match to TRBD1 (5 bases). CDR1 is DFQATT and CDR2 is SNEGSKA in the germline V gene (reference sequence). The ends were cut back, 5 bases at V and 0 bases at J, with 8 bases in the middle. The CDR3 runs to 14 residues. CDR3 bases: TGCAGTGCTCAGGGTGACTCTGGGGCCAACGTCCTGACTTTC. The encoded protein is CSAQGDSGANVLTF.

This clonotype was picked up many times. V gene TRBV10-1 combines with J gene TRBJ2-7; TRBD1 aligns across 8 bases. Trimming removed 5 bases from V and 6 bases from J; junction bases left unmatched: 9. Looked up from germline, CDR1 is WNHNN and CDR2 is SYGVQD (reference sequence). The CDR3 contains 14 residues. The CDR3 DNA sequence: TGCGCCAGCAGTCCCCCGGACAGGGTCGGCGAGCAGTACTTC. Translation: CASSPPDRVGEQYF.

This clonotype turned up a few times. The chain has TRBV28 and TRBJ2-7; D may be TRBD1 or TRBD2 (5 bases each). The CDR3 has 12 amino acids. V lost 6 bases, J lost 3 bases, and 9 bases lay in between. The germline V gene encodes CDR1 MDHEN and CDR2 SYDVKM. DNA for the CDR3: TGTGCCAGCAGACGGGACGACTACGAGCAGTACTTC. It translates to CASRRDDYEQYF.

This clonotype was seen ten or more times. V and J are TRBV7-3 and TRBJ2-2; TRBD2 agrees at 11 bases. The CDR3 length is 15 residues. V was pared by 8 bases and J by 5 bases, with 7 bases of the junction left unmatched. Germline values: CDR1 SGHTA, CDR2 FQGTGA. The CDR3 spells CASRRTSGSTGELFF. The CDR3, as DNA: TGTGCCAGCCGGCGGACTAGCGGGTCGACCGGGGAGCTGTTTTTT.

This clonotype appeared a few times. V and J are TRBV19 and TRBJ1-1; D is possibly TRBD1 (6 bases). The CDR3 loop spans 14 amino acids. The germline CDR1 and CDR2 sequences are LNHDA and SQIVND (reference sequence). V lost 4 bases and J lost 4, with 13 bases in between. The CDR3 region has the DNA TGTGCCAGTAGTAAACAGGGTGAGAGCACTGAAGCTTTCTTT. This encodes CASSKQGESTEAFF.

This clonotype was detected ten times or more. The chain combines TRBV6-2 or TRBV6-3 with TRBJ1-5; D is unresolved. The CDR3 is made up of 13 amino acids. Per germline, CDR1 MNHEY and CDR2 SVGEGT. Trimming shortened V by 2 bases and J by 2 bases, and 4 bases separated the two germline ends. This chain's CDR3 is CASSYQGNQPQHF. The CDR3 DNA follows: TGTGCCAGCAGTTACCAGGGCAATCAGCCCCAGCATTTT.

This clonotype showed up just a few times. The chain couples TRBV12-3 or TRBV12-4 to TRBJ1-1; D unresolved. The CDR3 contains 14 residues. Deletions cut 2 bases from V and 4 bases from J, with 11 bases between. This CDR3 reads CASSLRQVGTEAFF. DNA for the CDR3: TGTGCCAGCAGTTTAAGGCAGGTGGGCACTGAAGCTTTCTTT.

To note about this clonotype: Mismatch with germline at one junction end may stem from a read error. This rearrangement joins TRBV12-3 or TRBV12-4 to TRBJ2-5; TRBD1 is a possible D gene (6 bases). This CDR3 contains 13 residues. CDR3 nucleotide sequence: TGTGCCAGCAGCCCCGACAGGCAAGGGACCCAGTACTTC. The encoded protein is CASSPDRQGTQYF.

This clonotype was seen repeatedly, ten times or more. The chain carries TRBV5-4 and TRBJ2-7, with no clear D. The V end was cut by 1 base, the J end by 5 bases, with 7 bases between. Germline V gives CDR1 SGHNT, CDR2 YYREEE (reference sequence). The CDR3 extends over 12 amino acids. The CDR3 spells CASSLNPDEQYF. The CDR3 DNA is TGTGCCAGCAGCTTGAATCCCGACGAGCAGTACTTC.

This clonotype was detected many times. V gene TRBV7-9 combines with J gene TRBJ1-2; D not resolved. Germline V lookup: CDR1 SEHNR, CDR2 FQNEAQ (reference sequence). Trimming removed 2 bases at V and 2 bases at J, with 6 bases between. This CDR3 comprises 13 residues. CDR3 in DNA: TGTGCCAGCAGCTTACGACGGAACTATGGCTACACCTTC. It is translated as CASSLRRNYGYTF.

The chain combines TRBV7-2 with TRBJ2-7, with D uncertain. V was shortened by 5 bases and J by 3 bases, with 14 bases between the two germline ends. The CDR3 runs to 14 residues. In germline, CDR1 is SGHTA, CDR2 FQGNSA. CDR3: CASSPGSAHYEQYF. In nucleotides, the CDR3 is TGTGCCAGCAGCCCCGGCTCGGCTCACTACGAGCAGTACTTC.

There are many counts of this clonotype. The CDR3 sequence is CAISESSGTVNYGYTF. In DNA, the CDR3 is TGTGCCATCAGTGAGTCTTCCGGGACAGTTAACTATGGCTACACCTTC. The chain employs TRBV10-3 and TRBJ1-2; TRBD1 matches at 7 bases. The CDR3 is 16 amino acids. The V gene's germline CDR1 is ENHRY and CDR2 SYGVKD. V shed 0 bases, J shed 1 base, and the junction held 5 bases outside the gene matches.

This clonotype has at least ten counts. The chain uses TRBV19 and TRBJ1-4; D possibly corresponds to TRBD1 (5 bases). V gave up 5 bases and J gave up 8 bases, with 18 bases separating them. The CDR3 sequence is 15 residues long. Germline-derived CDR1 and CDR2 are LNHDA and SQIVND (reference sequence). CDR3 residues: CASSGNRDGAEKLFF. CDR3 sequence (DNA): TGTGCCAGTAGTGGTAACCGGGACGGAGCGGAAAAACTGTTTTTT.

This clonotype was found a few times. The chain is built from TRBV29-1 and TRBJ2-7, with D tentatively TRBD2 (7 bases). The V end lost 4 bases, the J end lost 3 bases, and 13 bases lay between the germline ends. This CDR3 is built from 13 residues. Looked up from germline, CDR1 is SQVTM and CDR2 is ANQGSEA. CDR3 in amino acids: CSVGGGAHYEQYF. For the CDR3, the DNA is TGCAGCGTTGGAGGGGGGGCCCACTACGAGCAGTACTTC.

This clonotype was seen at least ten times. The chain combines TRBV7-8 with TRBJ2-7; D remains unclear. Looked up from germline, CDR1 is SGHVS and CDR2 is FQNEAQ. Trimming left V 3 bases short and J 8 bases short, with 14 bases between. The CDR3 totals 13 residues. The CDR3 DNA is TGTGCCAGCAGCTTGCAGGCGGACGGGCAGCAGTACTTC. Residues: CASSLQADGQQYF.

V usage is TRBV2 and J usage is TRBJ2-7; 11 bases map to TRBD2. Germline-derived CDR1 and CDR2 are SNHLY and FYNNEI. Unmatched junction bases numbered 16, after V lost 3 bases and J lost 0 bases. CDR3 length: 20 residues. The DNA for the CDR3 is TGTGCCAGCAGTGATCCTCGATCCCTAGCGGGGGGCCCTAGCTCCTACGAGCAGTACTTC. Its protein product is CASSDPRSLAGGPSSYEQYF.